This section outlines one TCR beta chain sequence together with its context. The record originates from a study of shared T cell receptors in the human thymus. Method: immunoSEQ multiplex PCR; TCRdb's copy keeps in-frame clones and lacks some. Of 500,000 to 750,000 clones in the sample, approximately 87% were seen once. J gave up 2 bases and V 3 bases, and 14 bases lay outside the gene matches. This CDR3 region has 18 residues. The V gene's germline CDR1 is MDHEN and CDR2 SYDVKM. The sample also formed part of further work on human thymus T cells. That work contributes: Apparent bias marked the V and J gene usage of thymic and blood repertoires. What related research reported was that thymic repertoires overlapped highly among unrelated individuals.

This TCR was recovered from a boy under three years old with a congenital heart defect. Sequenced sample: thymocytes. This rearrangement joins TRBV28 to TRBJ2-3; 7 bases are a match to TRBD2. DNA for the CDR3: TGTGCCAGCAGTTTCCCGTCAGGCGGGAGCCCACCCACAGATACGCAGTATTTT. Its translation is CASSFPSGGSPPTDTQYF. The whole variable domain, remainder taken from reference TRBV28 and TRBJ2-3, is DVKVTQSSRYLVKRTGEKVFLECVQDMDHENMFWYRQDPGLGLRLIYFSYDVKMKEKGDIPEGYSVSREKKERFSLILESASTNQTSMYLCASSFPSGGSPPTDTQYFGPGTRLTVL.